These 18 T cell receptor beta chains originate from one sample sequenced in a study of blood T cells in healthy people across ages. Primed by a sample-barcoded 5' primer and a J-beta primer mix, a second PCR proceeded for 7 to 11 cycles. TCRdb passed the 5' RACE reads through MiXCR, listing each CDR3 protein once. The table has some 790,000 distinct CDR3 sequences, 25% to 35% seen once. What was sequenced was blood. These TCRs come from an elderly woman in good health.

For this clonotype: With a much larger clone just one base away, this may be a read error. The CDR3 DNA sequence: TGTGCCAGCAGCCCCCGGGACAGGGGCCACAATGAGCAGTACTTC. The encoded protein is CASSPRDRGHNEQYF. V and J are TRBV7-2 and TRBJ2-5; TRBD1 agrees at 10 bases. Germline V gene lookup returns CDR1 SGHTA and CDR2 FQGNSA. V shed 5 bases and J 11 bases; nucleotides not matched to a gene: 14. The CDR3 covers 15 residues.

This clonotype showed up many times. This chain links TRBV6-5 with TRBJ2-5; 10 bases fit TRBD1. Per germline, CDR1 MNHEY and CDR2 SVGAGI. The CDR3 extends over 13 amino acids. J gave up 4 bases and V 9 bases, and 5 bases lay outside the gene matches. The CDR3 region is CASKTGGRETQYF. CDR3 DNA: TGTGCCAGTAAGACAGGGGGCCGAGAGACCCAGTACTTC.

A word on this clonotype: A clone one base away is much larger, so this may be a read error. The V gene is TRBV9, the J gene TRBJ2-7, with a tentative D call TRBD2 (6 bases). The CDR3 spans 15 residues. Germline CDR1 SGDLS, CDR2 YYNGEE. Trimming left V 4 bases short and J 2 bases short, with 16 bases between. CDR3 residues: CASSLQRGYPYEQYF. Written as DNA, the CDR3 is TGTGCCAGCAGCCTCCAACGGGGGTACCCCTACGAGCAGTACTTC.

This clonotype was detected many times. The chain has TRBV6-6 and TRBJ2-7, with no clear D. The CDR3 has 14 amino acids. Trimming took 0 bases from V and 1 from J, leaving 7 bases between them. Per the germline V gene, CDR1 is MNHNY and CDR2 is SVGAGI (reference sequence). CDR3 loop: CASSYSEQSYEQYF. In DNA, the CDR3 is TGTGCCAGCAGTTACTCGGAACAGTCCTACGAGCAGTACTTC.

On this clonotype: A much larger clonotype is one base distant, so this may be a read error. V and J are TRBV6-2 or TRBV6-3 and TRBJ2-3; 8 positions agree with TRBD2. The trim removed 2 bases at V and 11 bases at J, leaving 6 bases unmatched. The CDR3 length is 13 residues. CDR1 and CDR2 (germline): MNHEY, SVGEGT. CDR3 residues: CASSYPNRGGQYF. CDR3 sequence (DNA): TGTGCCAGCAGTTACCCGAACCGGGGGGGGCAGTATTTT.

V and J are TRBV5-4 and TRBJ1-2; possible D gene TRBD1, 5 bases. Germline loops: CDR1 SGHNT, CDR2 YYREEE (reference sequence). The CDR3 is 14 amino acids. V was shortened by 0 bases and J by 4 bases, with 10 bases between the two germline ends. CDR3 sequence reads: CASSLGVGGYGYTF. The CDR3, as DNA: TGTGCCAGCAGCTTGGGGGTGGGGGGCTATGGCTACACCTTC.

This clonotype was observed a few times. This chain uses TRBV6-6 with TRBJ2-3; D gene uncertain. The CDR3 runs 15 residues. CDR1 MNHNY and CDR2 SVGAGI come from the germline V gene (reference sequence). V lost 4 bases and J lost 3, with 14 bases in between. CDR3 loop: CASSLETPITDTQYF. As DNA, the CDR3 is TGTGCCAGCAGTTTAGAGACACCAATTACAGATACGCAGTATTTT.

At least ten counts were recorded for this clonotype. This chain links TRBV7-2 with TRBJ2-5, with 10 bases that match TRBD1. Germline V CDR1 and CDR2: SGHTA, FQGNSA. V lost 1 base to trimming and J lost 4 bases; unmatched junction nucleotides: 9. The CDR3 consists of 17 residues. The CDR3 sequence is CASSLVGTGVLPETQYF. CDR3 bases: TGTGCCAGCAGCTTAGTCGGGACAGGGGTGTTACCAGAGACCCAGTACTTC. Supplemented by reference TRBV7-2 and TRBJ2-5, the full variable domain reads GAGVSQSPSNKVTEKGKDVELRCDPISGHTALYWYRQSLGQGLEFLIYFQGNSAPDKSGLPSDRFSAERTGGSVSTLTIQRTQQEDSAVYLCASSLVGTGVLPETQYFGPGTRLLVL.

The chain combines TRBV18 with TRBJ1-1; D possibly corresponds to TRBD1 (5 bases). Trimming took 4 bases from V and 4 from J, leaving 19 bases between them. CDR1 KGHSH and CDR2 LQKENI come from the germline V gene. The CDR3 contains 16 residues. The CDR3 nucleotides are TGTGCCAGCTCACTTAATTCCTGGGACGCCTCCACTGAAGCTTTCTTT. It specifies CASSLNSWDASTEAFF.

This clonotype was seen ten or more times. The chain couples TRBV7-2 to TRBJ2-7; the match to TRBD2 covers 8 bases. CDR3 length: 14 amino acids. Germline CDR1 reads SGHTA; CDR2 reads FQGNSA. After removal of 4 bases from V and 4 bases from J, the junction contained 6 bases not matched to a gene. CDR3 loop: CASSSGTSLYEQYF. The DNA for the CDR3 is TGTGCCAGCAGCTCCGGGACTAGTCTGTACGAGCAGTACTTC.

This clonotype has a count of ten or more. This sequence joins TRBV9 and TRBJ1-2, with D possibly TRBD1 on 5 matching bases. Germline values: CDR1 SGDLS, CDR2 YYNGEE. Trimming removed 0 bases from V and 0 bases from J, with 9 bases in between. The CDR3 has 15 residues. The DNA for the CDR3 is TGTGCCAGCAGCGTAGAGGACATGGCTAACTATGGCTACACCTTC. The encoded protein is CASSVEDMANYGYTF.

This clonotype was found a few times. Because it lacks the conserved phenylalanine or tryptophan at the end, this CDR3 is likely a read error. The chain carries TRBV7-2 and TRBJ2-3, with TRBD2 matching 12 bases. The CDR3 is 18 amino acids. The V gene's germline CDR1 is SGHTA and CDR2 FQGNSA. The V and J ends lost 1 base and 4 bases, in that order; junction bases with no gene match: 9. The CDR3 is CASSLVRASGGAADTQYV. CDR3 nucleotides: TGTGCCAGCAGCTTAGTCCGGGCTAGCGGGGGGGCGGCAGATACGCAGTATGTT.

Note on this clonotype: A much bigger clone sits one base away, suggesting this may be a read error. V and J are TRBV7-2 and TRBJ2-7; D is undetermined. The CDR3 spans 13 residues. With 2 bases removed from V and 5 bases from J, the gap between germline ends came to 10 bases. In germline, CDR1 is SGHTA, CDR2 FQGNSA. CDR3: CASSLYTINEQYF. The CDR3 nucleotides read TGTGCCAGCAGCTTATATACGATAAACGAGCAGTACTTC.

The chain carries TRBV2 and TRBJ1-5; D unclear. Germline-derived CDR1 and CDR2 are SNHLY and FYNNEI. The V end was cut by 2 bases, the J end by 6 bases, with 8 bases between. The CDR3 runs to 13 residues. The CDR3: CASSEISVQPQHF. CDR3 in DNA: TGTGCCAGCAGTGAAATCTCTGTTCAGCCCCAGCATTTT.

The chain uses TRBV7-9 and TRBJ2-5, with TRBD2 matching 7 bases. V dropped 3 bases and J dropped 2; count of bases not matched to a gene: 3. CDR1 and CDR2 (germline): SEHNR, FQNEAQ (reference sequence). This CDR3 has 14 amino acids. The chain's CDR3 is CASSLRGSQETQYF. The CDR3 nucleotides read TGTGCCAGCAGCTTGCGGGGGTCACAAGAGACCCAGTACTTC.

This clonotype was picked up many times. The DNA for the CDR3 is TGCGCCAGCAGCTTGGAGGGACAGGGTAACAATGAGCAGTTCTTC. As protein: CASSLEGQGNNEQFF. V is TRBV5-1 and J is TRBJ2-1; 9 bases are a match to TRBD1. The CDR3 has 15 residues. J gave up 5 bases and V 0 bases, and 3 bases lay outside the gene matches. Germline lookup yields CDR1 SGHRS and CDR2 YFSETQ.

This clonotype appeared many times. The rearrangement joins TRBV7-2 to TRBJ2-7; TRBD2 might be the D (6 bases). The germline V gene encodes CDR1 SGHTA and CDR2 FQGNSA. There are 14 residues in the CDR3. V was pared by 2 bases and J by 2 bases, with 10 bases between. The CDR3 DNA reads as TGTGCCAGCAGCTTACAGCGGGCCGCCTACGAGCAGTACTTC. It codes for CASSLQRAAYEQYF.

This clonotype was counted only a few times. This clone may be a read error of a much larger clone one base away. The chain has TRBV7-2 and TRBJ2-1; 12 bases are a match to TRBD2. V was clipped by 4 bases and J by 9 bases; unmatched bases: 4. The CDR3 is made up of 14 amino acids. CDR1 is SGHTA and CDR2 is FQGNSA in the germline V gene. CDR3 in DNA: TGTGCCAGCAGCTCACTAGCGGGGGGAATTGAGCAGTTCTTC. It is translated as CASSSLAGGIEQFF.